The present T cell receptor beta chain was sequenced within a study of T cell repertoires and leukemia-associated antigens. Losses at the gene ends were 2 bases for V and 0 bases for J; bases not matched to a gene: 7. Germline-derived CDR1 and CDR2 are SGHKS and YYEKEE (reference sequence). CDR3 size: 18 residues. CD3+ T cells were rested overnight without fetal bovine serum. One entry per CDR3 protein results from TCRdb running MiXCR on the 5' RACE reads. Found here are 11,000 to 15,000 distinct CDR3 sequences, 30% to 40% of them singletons; the top ten hold 9.2%. Judged by abundance, this clonotype is medium-sized. Antigen: not known.

This receptor was taken from a female donor in good health. This chain joins TRBV5-5 and TRBJ2-1, with TRBD1 matching over 11 bases. Sample: CD3+ T cells sorted from blood and cultured. CDR3 in DNA: TGTGCCAGCAGCTTTGGACAGGGGGCGTATAACTCCTACAATGAGCAGTTCTTC. Translation: CASSFGQGAYNSYNEQFF.